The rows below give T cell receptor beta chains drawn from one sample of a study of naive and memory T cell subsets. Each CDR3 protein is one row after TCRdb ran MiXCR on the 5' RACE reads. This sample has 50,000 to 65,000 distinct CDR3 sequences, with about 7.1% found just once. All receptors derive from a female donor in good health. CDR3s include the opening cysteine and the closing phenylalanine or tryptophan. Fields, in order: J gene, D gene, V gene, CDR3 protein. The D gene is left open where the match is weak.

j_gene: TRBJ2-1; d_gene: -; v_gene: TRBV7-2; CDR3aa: CASLAVTGGLPKQFF
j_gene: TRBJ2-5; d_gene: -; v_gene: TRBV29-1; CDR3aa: CSVGITGNVGETQYF
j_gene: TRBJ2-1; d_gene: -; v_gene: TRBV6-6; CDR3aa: CASRHTGRGSGDEQFF
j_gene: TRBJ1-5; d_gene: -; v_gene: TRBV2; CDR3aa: CARQQEGGGNQPQHF
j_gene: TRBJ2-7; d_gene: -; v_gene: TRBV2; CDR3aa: CASSRNYGEQYF
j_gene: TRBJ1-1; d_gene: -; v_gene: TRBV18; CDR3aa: CASSPLRGMSTEAFF
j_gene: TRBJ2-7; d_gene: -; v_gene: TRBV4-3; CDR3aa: CASSQGPGDYEQYF
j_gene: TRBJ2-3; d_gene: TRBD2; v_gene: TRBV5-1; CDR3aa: CASSLGLAGSGDTQYF
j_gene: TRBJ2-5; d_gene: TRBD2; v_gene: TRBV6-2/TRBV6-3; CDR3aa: CASRTSGGGETQYF
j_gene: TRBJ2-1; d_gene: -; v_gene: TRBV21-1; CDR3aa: CASSVDLGQGLYNEQFF